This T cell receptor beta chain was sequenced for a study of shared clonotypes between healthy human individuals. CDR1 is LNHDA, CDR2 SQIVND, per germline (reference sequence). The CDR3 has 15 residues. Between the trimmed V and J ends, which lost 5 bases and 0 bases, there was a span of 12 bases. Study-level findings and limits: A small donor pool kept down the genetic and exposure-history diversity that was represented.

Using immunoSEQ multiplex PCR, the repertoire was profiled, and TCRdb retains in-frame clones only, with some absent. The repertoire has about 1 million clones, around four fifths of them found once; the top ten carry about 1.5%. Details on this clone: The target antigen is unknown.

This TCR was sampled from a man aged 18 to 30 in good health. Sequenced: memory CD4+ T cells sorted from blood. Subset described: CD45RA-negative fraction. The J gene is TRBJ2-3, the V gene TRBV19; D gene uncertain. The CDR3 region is CASSPHLTSTDTQYF. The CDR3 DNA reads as TGTGCCAGTAGTCCTCACTTGACTAGCACAGATACGCAGTATTTT.